The text below deals with one T cell receptor (beta chain). This clone was observed once. Its binding antigen is unknown. No much larger clone exists at a distance of one base, and base qualities are not known. TCRbeta CDR3 regions were amplified from genomic DNA by means of the immunoSEQ Assay, a bias-controlled multiplex PCR. The authors' analysis ran thus. The number of nucleated cells in each sample was estimated from the amplification of reference gene primers within the assay. To quantify the absolute abundance of each unique TCRbeta CDR3 rearrangement, sequence reads were collapsed and filtered. For each sample, productive Simpson clonality was calculated as the square root of Simpson's diversity index over productive rearrangements. TCRdb mirrors the immuneACCESS table, restricted to in-frame sequences. Some clones are absent from its copies; in checked studies, under half trace to an unresolved V gene, and the reason for the others is unknown. V and J calls and clone size are as listed in that table; D and trimming were resolved from the DNA. The sample table contains 230,000 or so clones; only one count was recorded for 80% to 85% of them. Approximately 5% of the sample is taken by the ten largest.

The data were obtained in a study of blood T cell repertoires in COVID-19 (dated by TCRdb to the early 2020s). For context, the study as a whole: Samples covering the acute and convalescent phases of COVID-19 were provided by collaborators in the United States, Italy and Spain. The samples were drawn from two sources: the first 160 participants of the ongoing ImmuneRACE study, and over 950 subjects contributed by 6 global collaborators. The sample metadata nearly always contained a de-identified subject ID, COVID-19 status, age in years and sex. Deeply sampled blood TCRbeta repertoires from subjects exposed to, actively infected with, or recovered from COVID-19 were included in the dataset. The material from the prospective study consisted of cDNA or gDNA derived from T cells, B-cell-depleted T cells, or PBMCs. Where available, HLA class I and class II types were taken from metadata supplied by the sample provider and were not determined by assay-based typing. The repertoires were made available in a free public database intended to serve as a resource for research on the immune response to SARS-CoV-2.

The collaborating institutions used their own protocols to collect whole blood in K2EDTA tubes. For TCRbeta analysis, collaborator samples were shipped as frozen whole blood, as isolated PBMCs, or as DNA extracted from either sample type. Reading from cysteine to phenylalanine, the CDR3 counts 14 amino acids. Only the CDR3 part of the read is kept: 42 bases, read in frame from the first base. V has 8 bases trimmed and J has 0 bases trimmed; junction bases matching no gene number 6. The germline V gene yields MNHEY for CDR1 and SVGAGI for CDR2. The paper as a whole reports these results and caveats: The amount of clinical and demographic metadata varied by source and participant and was provided uncurated.

This sequence was found in a human donor in a cohort sampled during active COVID-19. Material: peripheral blood. In this chain, TRBV6-5 is recombined with TRBJ1-2; the junction holds 7 bases that match TRBD1. For the CDR3, the sequence is CASGSDRANYGYTF. The sequence in DNA is TGTGCCAGCGGTTCAGACAGGGCTAACTATGGCTACACCTTC.